This T cell receptor (beta chain) was documented in a study of CD8 T cells in ankylosing spondylitis. Whole-study findings and limits: Researchers reportedly found disease-linked clones significantly enriched in matched ankylosing spondylitis synovial fluid. The study identified a TCR beta motif of seven or eight highly homologous variants that appeared characteristic of ankylosing spondylitis blood. CD8+ cells made up the disease-linked clones, which were relatively rare in peripheral blood.

This clonotype was detected ten times or more. What it binds is not known. By quantitative 5'-RACE with molecular barcodes, the TCR beta libraries were made. TCRdb used MiXCR to reprocess the 5' RACE reads, holding one entry per CDR3 protein. The data contain 150,000 to 200,000 distinct CDR3 sequences, 18% of them singletons. The germline CDR1 and CDR2 sequences are MNHEY and SMNVEV (reference sequence). There are 14 residues in the CDR3. V shed 5 bases, J shed 4 bases, and the junction held 7 bases outside the gene matches. The sample taken for sequencing was blood, either unsorted or a sorted T cell fraction (not recorded which). The genes are TRBV27 and TRBJ2-7; 8 bases are shared with TRBD1. This sequence was found in a male donor between 5 and 29 years old with ankylosing spondylitis or in good health (not recorded which). The CDR3 loop reads CASSTGTGDYEQYF. For the CDR3, the DNA is TGTGCCAGCAGTACGGGGACAGGAGATTACGAGCAGTACTTC.